This T cell receptor beta chain appears in the sequencing data of a study of T-cell memory formation after mild COVID-19. Study background: Largely, TCR clusters stayed within a single donor. Broader study findings: Clones that contracted from day 15 to 85 had balanced CD4/CD8; later expanders were CD4+ biased. Some SARS-CoV-2-responding clones were already detected in memory before infection.

This clonotype has a handful of counts. No antigen is known for it. MiXCR was run by TCRdb on the 5' RACE reads, yielding one entry per CDR3 protein. The sample has over 120,000 distinct CDR3 sequences; roughly 21% are singletons. The receptor's source is an adult woman who had mild COVID-19 (a few samples of this study predate the infection). Cell type and time point are not known. Material for sequencing was PBMCs or a T cell subset sorted from them (not recorded which).

In nucleotides, the CDR3 is TGTGCCAGCACCGAACAACAGGGGATGGGTGGCTACACCTTC. Its translation: CASTEQQGMGGYTF. The genes are TRBV6-5 and TRBJ1-2, with TRBD1 identical over 7 bases. Trimming at V came to 7 bases and at J to 7 bases, leaving 12 bases not matched to a gene. The CDR3 has 14 residues. Per germline, CDR1 MNHEY and CDR2 SVGAGI.